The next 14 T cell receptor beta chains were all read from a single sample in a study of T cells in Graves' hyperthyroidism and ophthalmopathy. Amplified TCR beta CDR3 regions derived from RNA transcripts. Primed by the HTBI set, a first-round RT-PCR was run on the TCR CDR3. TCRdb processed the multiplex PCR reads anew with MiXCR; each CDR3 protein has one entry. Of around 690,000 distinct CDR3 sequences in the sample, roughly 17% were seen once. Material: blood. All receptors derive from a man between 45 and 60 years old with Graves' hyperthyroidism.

CDR3 nucleotide sequence: TGTGCCAGCAGCCCTCTAGCGAGAAAATTTACAGATACGCAGTATTTT. This codes for CASSPLARKFTDTQYF. The rearrangement joins TRBV7-8 to TRBJ2-3; TRBD2 might be the D (6 bases). V lost 5 bases and J lost 3, with 18 bases in between. CDR3 length: 16 residues. The germline V gene encodes CDR1 SGHVS and CDR2 FQNEAQ.

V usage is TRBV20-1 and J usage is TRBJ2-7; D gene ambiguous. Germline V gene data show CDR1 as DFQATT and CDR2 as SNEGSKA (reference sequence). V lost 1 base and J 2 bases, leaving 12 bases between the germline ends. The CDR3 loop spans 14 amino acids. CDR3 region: CSARGVRVAYEQYF. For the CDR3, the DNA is TGCAGTGCTAGAGGGGTCAGAGTAGCCTACGAGCAGTACTTC.

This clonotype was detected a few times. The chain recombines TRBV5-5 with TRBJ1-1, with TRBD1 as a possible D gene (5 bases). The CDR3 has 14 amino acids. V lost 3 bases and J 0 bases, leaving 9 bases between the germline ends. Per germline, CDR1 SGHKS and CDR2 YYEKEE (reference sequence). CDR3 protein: CASSSTVLNTEAFF. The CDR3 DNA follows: TGTGCCAGCAGCTCGACAGTTTTGAACACTGAAGCTTTCTTT.

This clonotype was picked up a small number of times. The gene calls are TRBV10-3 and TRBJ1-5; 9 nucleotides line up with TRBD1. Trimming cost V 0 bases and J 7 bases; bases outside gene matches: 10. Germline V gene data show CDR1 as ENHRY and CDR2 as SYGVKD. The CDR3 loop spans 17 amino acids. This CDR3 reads CAISESGGQGSRQPQHF. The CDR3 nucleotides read TGTGCCATCAGTGAGTCCGGGGGACAGGGCTCTAGGCAGCCCCAGCATTTT.

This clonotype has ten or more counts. The CDR3 DNA is TGTGCCAGCATCCTAAGAGGCTGGGGGCTTCAAGAGACCCAGTACTTC. It codes for CASILRGWGLQETQYF. The V gene is TRBV7-2, the J gene TRBJ2-5; weak D call: TRBD1 (6 bases). Looked up from germline, CDR1 is SGHTA and CDR2 is FQGNSA. CDR3 length: 16 residues. Trimming removed 7 bases from V and 2 bases from J, with 20 bases in between.

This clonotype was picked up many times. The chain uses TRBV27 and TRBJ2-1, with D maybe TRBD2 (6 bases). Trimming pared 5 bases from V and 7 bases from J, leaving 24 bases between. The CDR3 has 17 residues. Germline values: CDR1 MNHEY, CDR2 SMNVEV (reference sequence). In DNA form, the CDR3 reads TGTGCCAGCAGTCTAACCCCGCTAGCGAGTAGTACGAATGAGCAGTTCTTC. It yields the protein CASSLTPLASSTNEQFF.

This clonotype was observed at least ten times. The CDR3 loop reads CASSARNAANYGYTF. CDR3 in DNA: TGTGCCAGCAGTGCTCGTAACGCCGCGAACTATGGCTACACCTTC. This chain joins TRBV2 and TRBJ1-2, with unresolved D. The V gene's germline CDR1 is SNHLY and CDR2 FYNNEI. The V gene lost 4 bases and the J gene lost 2 bases, with 14 bases spanning the gap. CDR3 length equals 15 residues. The full variable domain, with the rest looked up from reference TRBV2 and TRBJ1-2, is EPEVTQTPSHQVTQMGQEVILRCVPISNHLYFYWYRQILGQKVEFLVSFYNNEISEKSEIFDDQFSVERPDGSNFTLKIRSTKLEDSAMYFCASSARNAANYGYTFGSGTRLTVV.

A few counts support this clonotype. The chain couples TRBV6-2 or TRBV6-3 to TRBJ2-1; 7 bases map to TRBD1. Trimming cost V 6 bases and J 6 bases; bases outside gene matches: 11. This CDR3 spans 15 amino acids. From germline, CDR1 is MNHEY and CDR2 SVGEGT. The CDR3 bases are TGTGCCAGCAGCACAAGTGGGGGACAGACCAATGAGCAGTTCTTC. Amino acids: CASSTSGGQTNEQFF.

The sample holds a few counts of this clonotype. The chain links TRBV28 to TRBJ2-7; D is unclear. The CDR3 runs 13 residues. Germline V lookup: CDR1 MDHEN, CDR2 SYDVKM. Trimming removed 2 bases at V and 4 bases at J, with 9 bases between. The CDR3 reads CASSLTALYEQYF. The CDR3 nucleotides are TGTGCCAGCAGTTTAACGGCCTTATACGAGCAGTACTTC.

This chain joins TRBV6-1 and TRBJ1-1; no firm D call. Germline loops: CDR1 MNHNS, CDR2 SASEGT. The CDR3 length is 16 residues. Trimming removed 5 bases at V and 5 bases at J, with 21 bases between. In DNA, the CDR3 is TGTGCCAGCAGTACGACCTCAGGAATGGGAGGAACTGAAGCTTTCTTT. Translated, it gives CASSTTSGMGGTEAFF.

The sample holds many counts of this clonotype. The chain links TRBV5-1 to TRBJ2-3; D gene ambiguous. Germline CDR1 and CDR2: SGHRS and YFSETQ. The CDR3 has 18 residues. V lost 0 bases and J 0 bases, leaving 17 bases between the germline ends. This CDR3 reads CASSLDGRAFSSTDTQYF. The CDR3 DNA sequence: TGCGCCAGCAGCTTGGATGGTAGGGCCTTTTCTAGCACAGATACGCAGTATTTT.

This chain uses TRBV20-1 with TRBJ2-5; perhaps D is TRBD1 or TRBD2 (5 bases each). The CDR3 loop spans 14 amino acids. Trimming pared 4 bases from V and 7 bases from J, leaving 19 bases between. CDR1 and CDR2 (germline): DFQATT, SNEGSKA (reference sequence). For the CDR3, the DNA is TGCAGTGCTACTGTCGGGACCCACAAGGGGACCCAGTACTTC. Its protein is CSATVGTHKGTQYF.

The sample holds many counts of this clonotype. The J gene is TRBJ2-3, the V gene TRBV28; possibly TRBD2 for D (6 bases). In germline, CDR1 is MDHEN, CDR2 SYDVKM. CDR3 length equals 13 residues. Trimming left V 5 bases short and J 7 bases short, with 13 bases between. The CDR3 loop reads CASSQPGLNTQYF. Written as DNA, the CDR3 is TGTGCCAGCAGTCAACCGGGACTTAATACGCAGTATTTT. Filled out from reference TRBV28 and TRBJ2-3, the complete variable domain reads DVKVTQSSRYLVKRTGEKVFLECVQDMDHENMFWYRQDPGLGLRLIYFSYDVKMKEKGDIPEGYSVSREKKERFSLILESASTNQTSMYLCASSQPGLNTQYFGPGTRLTVL.

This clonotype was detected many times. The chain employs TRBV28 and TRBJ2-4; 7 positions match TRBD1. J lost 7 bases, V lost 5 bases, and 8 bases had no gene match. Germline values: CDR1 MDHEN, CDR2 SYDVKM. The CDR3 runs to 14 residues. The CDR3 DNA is TGTGCCAGCAGTCTTCAGACAGGGCGGAACATTCAGTACTTC. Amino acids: CASSLQTGRNIQYF.